A single sample gave rise to the 5 T cell receptor beta chains below, sequenced in a study of T cells in localized non-small cell lung cancer. Produced via immunoSEQ multiplex PCR; TCRdb's table is partial and in-frame only. The sample records about 60,000 clones, under 90% being singletons. The specimen was peripheral blood, collected before any cancer treatment. These TCRs come from a woman aged 35 to 70 with stage I lung adenocarcinoma.

V and J are TRBV9 and TRBJ1-1; D perhaps matches TRBD1 (6 bases). With 0 bases removed from V and 6 bases from J, the gap between germline ends came to 15 bases. Germline lookup yields CDR1 SGDLS and CDR2 YYNGEE. The CDR3 is 15 residues long. The CDR3 loop is CASSVGEVSGAEAFF. The CDR3 DNA reads as TGTGCCAGCAGCGTAGGAGAAGTCTCAGGGGCTGAAGCTTTCTTT.

The chain combines TRBV6-6 with TRBJ2-7; 8 nucleotides match TRBD2. V was pared by 6 bases and J by 0 bases, with 4 bases of the junction left unmatched. Germline loops: CDR1 MNHNY, CDR2 SVGAGI (reference sequence). This CDR3 comprises 14 residues. The CDR3: CASRQTSVSYEQYF. The DNA of the CDR3 is TGTGCCAGCAGACAGACTAGCGTCTCCTACGAGCAGTACTTC.

The chain recombines TRBV19 with TRBJ2-1; no clear D gene. CDR3 length: 14 amino acids. In germline, CDR1 is LNHDA, CDR2 SQIVND (reference sequence). Trimming removed 5 bases at V and 3 bases at J, with 11 bases between. CDR3 amino acids: CASSLSILYNEQFF. The DNA for the CDR3 is TGTGCCAGTAGTCTCAGCATACTCTACAATGAGCAGTTCTTC.

The gene calls are TRBV6-5 and TRBJ1-4, with D perhaps matching TRBD1 (6 bases). Deletions cut 2 bases from V and 1 base from J, with 8 bases between. The length of the CDR3 is 15 residues. Germline CDR1 is MNHEY and CDR2 is SVGAGI. The CDR3, as DNA: TGTGCCAGCAGTTACCTCAGGGGAACTAATGAAAAACTGTTTTTT. Its translation: CASSYLRGTNEKLFF.

The chain couples TRBV28 to TRBJ2-7; 10 bases match TRBD2. V shed 6 bases and J 2 bases; nucleotides not matched to a gene: 7. The CDR3 has 15 amino acids. Germline lookup yields CDR1 MDHEN and CDR2 SYDVKM. The CDR3 loop reads CASSPASGGPYEQYF. As DNA, the CDR3 is TGTGCCAGCAGCCCCGCTAGCGGGGGACCCTACGAGCAGTACTTC.